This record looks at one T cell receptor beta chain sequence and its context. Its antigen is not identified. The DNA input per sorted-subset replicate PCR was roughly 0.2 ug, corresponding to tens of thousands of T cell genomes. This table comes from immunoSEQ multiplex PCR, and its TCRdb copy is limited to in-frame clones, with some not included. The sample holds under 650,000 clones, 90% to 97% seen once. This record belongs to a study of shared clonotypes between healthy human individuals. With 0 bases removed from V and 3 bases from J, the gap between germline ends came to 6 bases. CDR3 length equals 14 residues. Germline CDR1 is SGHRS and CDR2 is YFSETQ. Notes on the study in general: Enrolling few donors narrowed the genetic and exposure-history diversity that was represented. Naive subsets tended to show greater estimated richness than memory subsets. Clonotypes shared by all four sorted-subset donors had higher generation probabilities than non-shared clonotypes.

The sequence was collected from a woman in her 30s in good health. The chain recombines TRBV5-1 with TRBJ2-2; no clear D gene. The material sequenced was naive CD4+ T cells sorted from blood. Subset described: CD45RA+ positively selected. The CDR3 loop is CASSLGAHTGELFF. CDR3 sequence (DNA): TGCGCCAGCAGCTTGGGGGCCCACACCGGGGAGCTGTTTTTT.